A single sample is the source of the 20 T cell receptor beta chains below, sequenced in a study of CD8 T cells in Susac syndrome. A quantity of roughly 0.5 to 1 ug RNA underwent reverse transcription using random hexamers. TCRdb recomputed calls from the immunoSEQ multiplex PCR reads with MiXCR, one row per CDR3 protein. The table records about 200,000 distinct CDR3 sequences, 90% to 95% of them present only once. Sequenced sample: CD4+ T cells from PBMCs. Receptor source: a human donor with multiple sclerosis.

V and J are TRBV27 and TRBJ2-3; D unresolved. The CDR3 covers 12 residues. Trimming took off 0 bases at V and 11 bases at J, with 9 bases between the two ends. Per germline, CDR1 MNHEY and CDR2 SMNVEV (reference sequence). Here the CDR3 reads CASSLSSVMQYF. For the CDR3, the DNA is TGTGCCAGCAGTTTATCGTCCGTTATGCAGTATTTT.

The V call is TRBV30, the J call TRBJ2-5; D gene unclear. Germline CDR1 reads GTSNPN; CDR2 reads SVGIG (reference sequence). The CDR3 is 13 residues long. With 2 bases removed from V and 2 bases from J, the gap between germline ends came to 9 bases. In DNA form, the CDR3 reads TGTGCCTGGAGTATCCGACAACAAGAGACCCAGTACTTC. It is translated as CAWSIRQQETQYF.

V is TRBV5-4 and J is TRBJ2-1, with a possible D match to TRBD1 (7 bases). The CDR3 has 15 amino acids. Germline V gives CDR1 SGHNT, CDR2 YYREEE (reference sequence). Deletions cut 5 bases from V and 5 bases from J, with 17 bases between. CDR3 nucleotides: TGTGCCAGCAGACGGGACCAGGGGGGTAACAATGAGCAGTTCTTC. This encodes CASRRDQGGNNEQFF.

The V call is TRBV6-6, the J call TRBJ1-2; D unclear. This CDR3 has 13 amino acids. Germline V gene lookup returns CDR1 MNHNY and CDR2 SVGAGI (reference sequence). Trimming pared 7 bases from V and 1 base from J, leaving 10 bases between. The chain's CDR3 is CASMPRVNYGYTF. In nucleotides, the CDR3 is TGTGCCAGCATGCCCCGGGTTAACTATGGCTACACCTTC.

CDR3 bases: TGTGCCAGCAGTGACGAGGGGAATCAGCCCCAGCATTTT. It is translated as CASSDEGNQPQHF. J is TRBJ1-5 and V is TRBV2; the D gene is possibly TRBD1 (5 bases). The V end was cut by 3 bases, the J end by 4 bases, with 7 bases between. CDR1 and CDR2 (germline): SNHLY, FYNNEI. The CDR3 contains 13 residues.

This chain joins TRBV4-1 and TRBJ2-5, with D possibly matching TRBD1 (5 bases). Trimming shortened V by 4 bases and J by 7 bases, and 16 bases separated the two germline ends. Germline V gene sequence: CDR1 MGHRA, CDR2 YSYEKL. CDR3 length: 14 residues. CDR3 DNA sequence: TGCGCCAGCAGCCTCCACCTTGGGCAGGGGACCCAGTACTTC. This encodes CASSLHLGQGTQYF.

The rearrangement links TRBV13 to TRBJ2-7, with unresolved D. The CDR3 length is 15 residues. Germline CDR1 PRHDT, CDR2 FYEKMQ (reference sequence). V was clipped by 3 bases and J by 6 bases, with 18 bases between them. The CDR3 is CASSFWGTHVGEQYF. Written as DNA, the CDR3 is TGTGCCAGCAGCTTTTGGGGTACCCATGTTGGCGAGCAGTACTTC.

The V gene is TRBV12-3 or TRBV12-4, the J gene TRBJ2-1; D tentatively fits TRBD1 or TRBD2 (5 bases each). This CDR3 has 11 residues. V dropped 8 bases and J dropped 13 bases, with 15 bases sitting between them. Here the CDR3 DNA reads TGTGCCAGCCTCAGGGACCTTATACAGTTCTTC. Amino acids: CASLRDLIQFF.

The chain links TRBV27 to TRBJ2-1, with D unclear. The length of the CDR3 is 14 residues. V was trimmed by 5 bases and J by 7 bases, leaving 15 bases between them. The germline V gene has CDR1 MNHEY and CDR2 SMNVEV (reference sequence). DNA for the CDR3: TGTGCCAGCAGTGCATCGACAAGCCTAAATGAGCAGTTCTTC. Its translation: CASSASTSLNEQFF.

The J gene is TRBJ2-3, the V gene TRBV30; D gene uncertain. Trimming shortened V by 3 bases and J by 1 base, and 11 bases separated the two germline ends. Germline V gene sequence: CDR1 GTSNPN, CDR2 SVGIG (reference sequence). The length of the CDR3 is 14 residues. The CDR3 protein is CAWRKFTRTDTQYF. The CDR3 region has the DNA TGTGCCTGGAGAAAATTCACCCGCACAGATACGCAGTATTTT.

This clonotype was seen only once. The chain links TRBV24-1 to TRBJ2-2, with D perhaps matching TRBD1 or TRBD2 (5 bases each). CDR1 is KGHDR and CDR2 is SFDVKD in the germline V gene. Deletions cut 7 bases from V and 0 bases from J, with 14 bases between. The CDR3 is made up of 16 amino acids. In nucleotides, the CDR3 is TGTGCCACCAGCAGAGAGGGGAACGCGAACACCGGGGAGCTGTTTTTT. Its translation is CATSREGNANTGELFF.

J is TRBJ1-2 and V is TRBV12-3 or TRBV12-4, with D perhaps TRBD1 (6 bases). V lost 3 bases to trimming and J lost 7 bases, with 12 bases between them. The CDR3 has 13 amino acids. The DNA of the CDR3 is TGTGCCAGCAGTTTGACAGGAAAGTCTGGCTACACCTTC. This codes for CASSLTGKSGYTF.

The J gene is TRBJ2-7, the V gene TRBV5-4, with no clear D. Germline CDR1 and CDR2: SGHNT and YYREEE (reference sequence). This CDR3 contains 13 residues. With 3 bases removed from V and 2 bases from J, the gap between germline ends came to 9 bases. This CDR3 reads CASSSSPTYEQYF. DNA of the CDR3: TGTGCCAGCAGCTCGAGCCCTACCTACGAGCAGTACTTC.

This chain joins TRBV20-1 and TRBJ2-2; D is undetermined. Germline values: CDR1 DFQATT, CDR2 SNEGSKA (reference sequence). V lost 6 bases to trimming and J lost 6 bases, with 11 bases between them. The CDR3 loop spans 12 amino acids. CDR3 coding DNA: TGCAGTGCCCCCGGATCCCCCGGGGAGCTGTTTTTT. Residues: CSAPGSPGELFF.

This clonotype was recorded once. V is TRBV6-5 and J is TRBJ2-5; 8 positions match TRBD2. The J segment lost 5 bases and the V segment lost 0 bases, leaving 5 bases of the junction unmatched. This CDR3 region has 15 residues. The germline CDR1 and CDR2 sequences are MNHEY and SVGAGI. In DNA form, the CDR3 reads TGTGCCAGCAGTTACTCTCCGGGGGGGGTGGAGACCCAGTACTTC. It encodes CASSYSPGGVETQYF.

The gene calls are TRBV19 and TRBJ1-2; TRBD1 agrees at 9 bases. The J segment lost 0 bases and the V segment lost 7 bases, leaving 9 bases of the junction unmatched. CDR1 is LNHDA, CDR2 SQIVND, per germline (reference sequence). The CDR3 runs to 16 residues. As DNA, the CDR3 is TGTGCCAGTACTGCCGGACAGGGGAAGACTAACTATGGCTACACCTTC. Translating it yields CASTAGQGKTNYGYTF.

V gene TRBV12-3 or TRBV12-4 combines with J gene TRBJ2-6; tentative D call: TRBD1 (6 bases). There are 16 residues in the CDR3. V was trimmed by 6 bases and J by 0 bases, leaving 12 bases between them. CDR3 region: CASRATGPSGANVLTF. The CDR3 nucleotides are TGTGCCAGCAGAGCCACAGGGCCCTCTGGGGCCAACGTCCTGACTTTC.

This clonotype has just one count. The chain joins TRBV12-3 or TRBV12-4 to TRBJ2-3; tentative D call: TRBD1 (6 bases). This CDR3 spans 15 amino acids. V gave up 6 bases and J gave up 6 bases, with 19 bases separating them. The CDR3 nucleotides read TGTGCCAGCAGCTCCGAGGGACACGGATGGGATACGCAGTATTTT. Translation gives CASSSEGHGWDTQYF.

The chain uses TRBV6-5 and TRBJ2-6; weak D call: TRBD2 (6 bases). The germline V gene has CDR1 MNHEY and CDR2 SVGAGI. The CDR3 contains 15 residues. V gave up 5 bases and J gave up 0 bases, with 8 bases separating them. As DNA, the CDR3 is TGTGCCAGCAGTCCCGGGGGCTCTGGGGCCAACGTCCTGACTTTC. It codes for CASSPGGSGANVLTF.

The chain employs TRBV10-3 and TRBJ1-2; D remains ambiguous. This CDR3 is built from 13 residues. Trimming stripped 10 bases from V and 8 bases from J, with 20 bases between. Germline V gene data show CDR1 as ENHRY and CDR2 as SYGVKD. The chain's CDR3 is CATLNSLFVGYTF. The DNA for the CDR3 is TGTGCCACCCTCAACAGTCTCTTTGTCGGCTACACCTTC.